This is a list of T cell receptor beta chains from one sample in a study of blood T cell repertoires in COVID-19. The assay was immunoSEQ multiplex PCR, and TCRdb's table has in-frame clones only and misses some. The table has approximately 100,000 clones, less than 85% seen once; the top ten hold almost 4.5%. The sample consisted of peripheral blood. The receptors originated from a human donor in a cohort sampled during active or convalescent COVID-19. The CDR3 runs from the conserved cysteine through the conserved F or W. The D gene is left open where the match is weak. Expanded clones get a size class; other rows say once, few or many, or leave the size out.

J: TRBJ2-1
D: -
size: -
V: TRBV12-5
DNA: TGTGCTAGTGGTCCCCCCTCGTGGGGGGTTTACAATGAGCAGTTCTTC
CDR3: CASGPPSWGVYNEQFF

J: TRBJ2-6
D: -
size: few
V: TRBV2
DNA: TGTGCCAGCATAAAGGACAGAAGCTCTGGGGCCAACGTCCTGACTTTC
CDR3: CASIKDRSSGANVLTF

J: TRBJ2-7
D: TRBD2
size: -
V: TRBV30
DNA: TGTGCCTGGAGTGGAATAGCGGGAAGGGCCGGCGAGCAGTACTTC
CDR3: CAWSGIAGRAGEQYF

J: TRBJ2-7
D: TRBD2
size: once
V: TRBV5-1
DNA: TGCGCCAGCAGCCCTGGGACTAGCGGCTACGAGCAGTACTTC
CDR3: CASSPGTSGYEQYF

J: TRBJ1-3
D: -
size: -
V: TRBV5-1
DNA: TGCGCCAGCAGCTTGGCCGGTCCACGCTCTGGAAACACCATATATTTT
CDR3: CASSLAGPRSGNTIYF

J: TRBJ2-7
D: -
size: -
V: TRBV7-2
DNA: TGTGCCAGCAGCCCCCGGAGTGACCGCGAGCAGTACTTC
CDR3: CASSPRSDREQYF

J: TRBJ1-2
D: -
size: -
V: TRBV28
DNA: TGTGCCAGCTTCGGCGGGAGCCCTAACTATGGCTACACCTTC
CDR3: CASFGGSPNYGYTF

J: TRBJ1-1
D: TRBD1
size: -
V: TRBV27
DNA: TGTGCCAGCACCCAGACCGGGACAGTGAACACTGAAGCTTTCTTT
CDR3: CASTQTGTVNTEAFF

J: TRBJ2-7
D: TRBD2
size: -
V: TRBV27
DNA: TGTGCCAGCAGTTTGGCTGGGGGGACTAGCCCCTACGAGCAGTACTTC
CDR3: CASSLAGGTSPYEQYF

J: TRBJ2-2
D: -
size: -
V: TRBV7-6
DNA: TGTGCCAGCAGCTTAGTAGGCGGTAACACCGGGGAGCTGTTTTTT
CDR3: CASSLVGGNTGELFF

J: TRBJ2-3
D: TRBD1
size: -
V: TRBV27
DNA: TGTGCCAGCAGACCGTTGGGGACAGGGCATACGCAGTATTTT
CDR3: CASRPLGTGHTQYF

J: TRBJ1-1
D: TRBD1
size: -
V: TRBV6-5
DNA: TGTGCCAGCAGAGGACAGGGCCTGGGGAACACTGAAGCTTTCTTT
CDR3: CASRGQGLGNTEAFF

J: TRBJ2-7
D: -
size: -
V: TRBV27
DNA: TGTGCCAGCAGTTTGGGACAACCTCCCGTATACGAGCAGTACTTC
CDR3: CASSLGQPPVYEQYF

J: TRBJ2-7
D: -
size: -
V: TRBV25-1
DNA: TGTGCCAGCAGTCGAATAGGAGGGTTCGAGCAGTACTTC
CDR3: CASSRIGGFEQYF

J: TRBJ1-6
D: -
size: -
V: TRBV18
DNA: TGTGCCAGCTCACCAGGGCCACCCAGAAATTCACCCCTCCACTTT
CDR3: CASSPGPPRNSPLHF

J: TRBJ2-5
D: -
size: -
V: TRBV7-2
DNA: TGTGCCAGCAGACCGCCACGGACAGTACTACAAGAGACCCAGTACTTC
CDR3: CASRPPRTVLQETQYF

J: TRBJ2-2
D: -
size: -
V: TRBV5-1
DNA: TGCGCCAGCAGCTTAGTCCTAGCCCAAAACACCGGGGAGCTGTTTTTT
CDR3: CASSLVLAQNTGELFF

J: TRBJ1-1
D: TRBD1
size: -
V: TRBV5-1
DNA: TGCGCCAGCAGCTTGGAGGGGGCTAGCACTGAAGCTTTCTTT
CDR3: CASSLEGASTEAFF

J: TRBJ1-5
D: -
size: -
V: TRBV28
DNA: TGTGCCAGCGGGGGGCAGCCCCAGCATTTT
CDR3: CASGGQPQHF

J: TRBJ2-7
D: -
size: -
V: TRBV7-9
DNA: TGTGCCAGCAGCCAGGGTTTGAGGACCTACGAGCAGTACTTC
CDR3: CASSQGLRTYEQYF

J: TRBJ1-2
D: TRBD1
size: -
V: TRBV6-5
DNA: TGTGCCAGCAGGAACAGGGGCGCCAACTATGGCTACACCTTC
CDR3: CASRNRGANYGYTF

J: TRBJ1-1
D: -
size: -
V: TRBV2
DNA: TGTGCCAGCATATATCGGCAGAGGATCGGGGGCACTGAAGCTTTCTTT
CDR3: CASIYRQRIGGTEAFF

J: TRBJ1-2
D: -
size: -
V: TRBV6-2/TRBV6-3
DNA: TGTGCCAGCAGTCTGGACGGCTGGACAAGAGCAAGGGGCTACACCTTC
CDR3: CASSLDGWTRARGYTF

J: TRBJ2-1
D: -
size: -
V: TRBV28
DNA: TGTGCCAGCAGTTTATCGGGGGAGACCAGGTCCAATGAGCAGTTCTTC
CDR3: CASSLSGETRSNEQFF

J: TRBJ2-4
D: -
size: -
V: TRBV2
DNA: TGTGCCAGCAGTCCCCCGGGTCCCCTAGCCAAAAACATTCAGTACTTC
CDR3: CASSPPGPLAKNIQYF

J: TRBJ1-1
D: TRBD1
size: few
V: TRBV3-1/TRBV3-2
DNA: TGTGCCAGCAGCCCGTGGACAGGGGACAACACTGAAGCTTTCTTT
CDR3: CASSPWTGDNTEAFF

J: TRBJ2-3
D: TRBD1
size: many
V: TRBV9
DNA: TGTGCCAGCAGCCTGGGACAGGGGTCCACAGATACGCAGTATTTT
CDR3: CASSLGQGSTDTQYF

J: TRBJ2-3
D: TRBD2
size: -
V: TRBV7-9
DNA: TGTGCCAGCAGGCTTAGCGGGCGCAGCACAGATACGCAGTATTTT
CDR3: CASRLSGRSTDTQYF

J: TRBJ1-2
D: TRBD1
size: few
V: TRBV11-2
DNA: TGTGCCAGCAGCTCCCTGACAGGGCAAACCTATGGCTACACCTTC
CDR3: CASSSLTGQTYGYTF

J: TRBJ1-1
D: TRBD1
size: -
V: TRBV2
DNA: TGTGCCAGCAGCTCCTACTGGGACAGACCGAACACTGAAGCTTTCTTT
CDR3: CASSSYWDRPNTEAFF

J: TRBJ1-2
D: TRBD1
size: few
V: TRBV7-9
DNA: TGTGCCAGCAGCCGCCCCCTTTGGACAGGGGGCAACTATGGCTACACCTTC
CDR3: CASSRPLWTGGNYGYTF

J: TRBJ1-1
D: TRBD1
size: -
V: TRBV10-3
DNA: TGTGCCATCAGACCCGGGACAGCTCTTCAGAACACTGAAGCTTTCTTT
CDR3: CAIRPGTALQNTEAFF

J: TRBJ2-7
D: TRBD2
size: -
V: TRBV7-2
DNA: TGTGCCAGCAGCTTAGCAGTGGCTAGCGGGTCCTACGAGCAGTACTTC
CDR3: CASSLAVASGSYEQYF

J: TRBJ2-7
D: TRBD1
size: few
V: TRBV6-6
DNA: TGTGCCAGCAGCCGGACAGGGATGTACGAGCAGTACTTC
CDR3: CASSRTGMYEQYF

J: TRBJ2-7
D: -
size: -
V: TRBV19
DNA: TGTGCCAGTAAGACGCAGGACAGAGCCTACGAGCAGTACTTC
CDR3: CASKTQDRAYEQYF